The clone carrying this T cell receptor beta chain has more than one count but fewer than ten. From the RT-PCR reads, TCRdb called clonotypes with MiXCR, one entry per CDR3 protein. Found here are 390,000 or so distinct CDR3 sequences, more than 15% of them singletons; the top ten hold 7.2%. This entry comes from a study of patients and donors after allogeneic stem cell transplantation. Specimen: blood, either unsorted or a sorted T cell fraction (not recorded which). The sequence was obtained from a human donor who was either an allogeneic HSCT recipient or a stem cell or donor lymphocyte infusion donor (not recorded which). It is not recorded whose cells these are; they may come from a transplant donor.

CDR3 protein: CAREGNLAGELFF. The CDR3 DNA sequence: TGTGCCAGGGAGGGAAATTTAGCCGGGGAGCTGTTTTTT. The chain recombines TRBV2 with TRBJ2-2, with a possible D match to TRBD2 (6 bases). Germline CDR1 is SNHLY and CDR2 is FYNNEI. CDR3 size: 13 residues. V dropped 9 bases and J dropped 6 bases, with 14 bases sitting between them.